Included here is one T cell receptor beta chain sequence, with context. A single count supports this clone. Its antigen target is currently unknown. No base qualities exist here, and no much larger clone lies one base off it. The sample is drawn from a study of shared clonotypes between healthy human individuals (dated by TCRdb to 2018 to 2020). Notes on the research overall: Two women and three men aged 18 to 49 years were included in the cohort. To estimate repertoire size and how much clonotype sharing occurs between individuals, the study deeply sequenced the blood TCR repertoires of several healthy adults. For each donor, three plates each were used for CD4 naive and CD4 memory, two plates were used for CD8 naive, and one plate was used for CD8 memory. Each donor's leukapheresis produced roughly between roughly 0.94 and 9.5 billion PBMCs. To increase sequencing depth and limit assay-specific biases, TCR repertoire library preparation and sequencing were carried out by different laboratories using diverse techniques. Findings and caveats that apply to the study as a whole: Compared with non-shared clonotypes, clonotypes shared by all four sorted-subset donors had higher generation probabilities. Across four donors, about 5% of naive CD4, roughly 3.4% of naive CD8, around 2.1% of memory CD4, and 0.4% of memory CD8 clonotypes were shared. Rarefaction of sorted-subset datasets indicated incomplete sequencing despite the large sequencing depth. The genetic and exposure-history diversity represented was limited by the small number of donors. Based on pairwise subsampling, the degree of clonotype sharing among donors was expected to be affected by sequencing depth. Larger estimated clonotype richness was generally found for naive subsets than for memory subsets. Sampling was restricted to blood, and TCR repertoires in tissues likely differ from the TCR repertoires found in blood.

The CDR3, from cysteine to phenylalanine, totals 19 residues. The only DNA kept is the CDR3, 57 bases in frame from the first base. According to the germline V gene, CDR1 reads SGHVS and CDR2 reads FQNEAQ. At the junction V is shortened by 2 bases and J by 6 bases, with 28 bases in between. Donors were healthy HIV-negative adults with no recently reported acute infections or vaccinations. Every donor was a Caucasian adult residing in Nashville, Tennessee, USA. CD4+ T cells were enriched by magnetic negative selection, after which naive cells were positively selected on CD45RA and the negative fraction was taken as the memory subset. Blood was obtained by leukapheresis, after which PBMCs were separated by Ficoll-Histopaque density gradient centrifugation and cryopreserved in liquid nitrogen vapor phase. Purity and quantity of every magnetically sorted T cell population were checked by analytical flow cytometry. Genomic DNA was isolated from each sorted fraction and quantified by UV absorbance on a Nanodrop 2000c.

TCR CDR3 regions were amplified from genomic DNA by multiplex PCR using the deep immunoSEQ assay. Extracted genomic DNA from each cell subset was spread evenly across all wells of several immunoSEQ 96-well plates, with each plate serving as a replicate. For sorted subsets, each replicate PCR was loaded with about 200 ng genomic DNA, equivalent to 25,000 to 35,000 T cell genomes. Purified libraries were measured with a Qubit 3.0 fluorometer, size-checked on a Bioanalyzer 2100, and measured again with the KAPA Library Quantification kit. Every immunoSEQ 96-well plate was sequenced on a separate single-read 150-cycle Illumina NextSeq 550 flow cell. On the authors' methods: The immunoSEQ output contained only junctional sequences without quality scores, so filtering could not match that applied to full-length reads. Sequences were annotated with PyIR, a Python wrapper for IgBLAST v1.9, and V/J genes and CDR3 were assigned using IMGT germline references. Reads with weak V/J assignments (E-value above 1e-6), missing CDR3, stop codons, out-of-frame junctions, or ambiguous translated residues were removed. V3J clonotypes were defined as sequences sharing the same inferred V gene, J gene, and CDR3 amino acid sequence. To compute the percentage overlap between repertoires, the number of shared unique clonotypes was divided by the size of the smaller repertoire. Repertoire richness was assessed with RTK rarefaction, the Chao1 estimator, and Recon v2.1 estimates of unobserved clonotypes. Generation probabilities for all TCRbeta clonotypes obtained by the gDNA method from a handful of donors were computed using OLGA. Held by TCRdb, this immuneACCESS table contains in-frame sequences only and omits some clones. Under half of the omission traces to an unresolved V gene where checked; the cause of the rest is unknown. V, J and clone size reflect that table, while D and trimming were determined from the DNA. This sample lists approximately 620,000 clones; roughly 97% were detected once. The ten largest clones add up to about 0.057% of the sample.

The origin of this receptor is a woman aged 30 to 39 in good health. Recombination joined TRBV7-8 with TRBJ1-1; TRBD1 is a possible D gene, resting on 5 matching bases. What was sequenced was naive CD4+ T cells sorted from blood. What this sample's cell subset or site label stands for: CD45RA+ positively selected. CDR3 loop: CASSLFASHAAGLEAEAFF. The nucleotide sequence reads TGTGCCAGCAGCTTATTCGCGTCGCATGCGGCAGGGCTGGAGGCTGAAGCTTTCTTT.